These 15 T cell receptor beta chains were sequenced from one sample in a study of T cells expressing NK-cell markers. TCRdb re-called the 5' RACE reads, yielding one record per CDR3 amino acid sequence without DNA. The ten most abundant clones cover roughly 5.2% of a sample with a few hundred thousand distinct CDR3 sequences. The specimen sequenced was blood T cells: a sorted CD56 or NKG2C T cell subset, CD4+ or CD8+ T cells, or bulk PBMC T cells (not recorded which). The receptors come from a man aged 18-70 years in good health.

The gene calls are TRBV20-1 and TRBJ1-2; TCRdb's D call, TRBD1, is unchecked because there is no DNA. The CDR3 is made up of 16 amino acids. Per the germline V gene, CDR1 is DFQATT and CDR2 is SNEGSKA (reference sequence). CDR3: CTVHRGEPSGRSGYTF.

The genes are TRBV27 and TRBJ2-7; TCRdb designates TRBD1, a call that cannot be tested without DNA. Germline CDR1 is MNHEY and CDR2 is SMNVEV (reference sequence). This CDR3 has 17 residues. CDR3: CASSLNSGADRVHEQYF.

CDR3 sequence: CASSGQGPNKGTEAFF. This chain connects TRBV27 to TRBJ1-1; TCRdb picks TRBD1, but there is no DNA to check that call. Germline CDR1 reads MNHEY; CDR2 reads SMNVEV (reference sequence). The CDR3 is made up of 16 amino acids.

This chain links TRBV12-3 or TRBV12-4 with TRBJ2-5. This CDR3 is built from 14 residues. CDR3 amino acids: CASSVAGIKETQYF.

This chain connects TRBV3-1 to TRBJ1-6. Germline loops: CDR1 LGHDT, CDR2 YNNKEL (reference sequence). This CDR3 has 15 residues. The CDR3 protein is CASSQDHFPNSPLHF.

The chain is built from TRBV3-1 and TRBJ1-4; absent DNA, TCRdb's TRBD1 call cannot be checked. The CDR3 length is 15 residues. Germline loops: CDR1 LGHDT, CDR2 YNNKEL (reference sequence). CDR3 region: CASSQVRGLNEKLFF.

The genes are TRBV9 and TRBJ1-2; TCRdb indicates TRBD1, and absent DNA this call remains unverified. CDR3 size: 12 residues. CDR1 is SGDLS, CDR2 YYNGEE, per germline. CDR3 loop: CASSAQDTGYTF.

The J gene is TRBJ2-5, the V gene TRBV11-1; as DNA is missing, the TRBD2 call by TCRdb cannot be tested. Germline CDR1 reads SGHAT; CDR2 reads FQDESV (reference sequence). The CDR3 is 18 residues long. CDR3 sequence: CASSLGSGGLSYQETQYF. The full variable domain, its missing parts supplied by reference TRBV11-1 and TRBJ2-5, is EAEVAQSPRYKITEKSQAVAFWCDPISGHATLYWYRQILGQGPELLVQFQDESVVDDSQLPKDRFSAERLKGVDSTLKIQPAELGDSAMYLCASSLGSGGLSYQETQYFGPGTRLLVL.

The chain uses TRBV12-3 or TRBV12-4 and TRBJ2-1; as DNA is missing, the TRBD1 call by TCRdb cannot be tested. The CDR3 sequence is 15 residues long. This chain's CDR3 is CASSPRGSAYNEQFF.

The chain combines TRBV5-1 with TRBJ2-3; TCRdb indicates TRBD1, and absent DNA this call remains unverified. CDR3 length equals 15 residues. Looked up from germline, CDR1 is SGHRS and CDR2 is YFSETQ. The chain's CDR3 is CASRIRDRITDTQYF. Filled out from reference TRBV5-1 and TRBJ2-3, the complete variable domain reads KAGVTQTPRYLIKTRGQQVTLSCSPISGHRSVSWYQQTPGQGLQFLFEYFSETQRNKGNFPGRFSGRQFSNSRSEMNVSTLELGDSALYLCASRIRDRITDTQYFGPGTRLTVL.

This rearrangement joins TRBV7-9 to TRBJ1-6; TCRdb lists TRBD1, though no DNA is available to test this call. The CDR3 is made up of 14 amino acids. Germline V gene sequence: CDR1 SEHNR, CDR2 FQNEAQ (reference sequence). The CDR3 protein is CASSLTSGGSPLHF.

The chain links TRBV20-1 to TRBJ2-3; absent DNA, TCRdb's TRBD1 call cannot be checked. Germline V gene lookup returns CDR1 DFQATT and CDR2 SNEGSKA (reference sequence). The CDR3 is 13 amino acids. The chain's CDR3 is CSAQGDGADTQYF.

The chain couples TRBV12-3 or TRBV12-4 to TRBJ1-1; TCRdb calls TRBD1, which cannot be checked without DNA. The CDR3 covers 14 residues. The CDR3 protein is CASTPGRSDTEAFF.

The chain joins TRBV10-3 to TRBJ2-3; TCRdb outputs TRBD1, but without DNA this stays unchecked. The CDR3 consists of 15 residues. Germline V CDR1 and CDR2: ENHRY, SYGVKD. This CDR3 is CAISELLQGPDTQYF.

This chain links TRBV2 with TRBJ2-3. The germline V gene has CDR1 SNHLY and CDR2 FYNNEI. This CDR3 region has 15 residues. Here the CDR3 reads CASSDVWASTDTQYF.